This T cell receptor (beta chain) was documented in a study of T-cell memory formation after mild COVID-19. Background on the study: The two donors had largely donor-specific TCR clusters.

Broader study findings: CD4+ clones that contracted lay mainly in CM and EM; CD8+ ones lay in EMRA. Cross-reactive memory seemingly joined, as some responding clones were found in pre-infection memory.

Barcoded TCR alpha and TCR beta cDNA libraries with UMIs came from 5'RACE using constant-segment primers. TCRdb reprocessed the 5' RACE reads via MiXCR and lists one record per CDR3 protein. Among about 560,000 distinct CDR3 sequences listed, about 22% were seen once. The ends were cut back, 0 bases at V and 5 bases at J, with 10 bases in the middle. CDR1 and CDR2 (germline): SGHNT, YYREEE (reference sequence). CDR3 length: 14 amino acids. This clonotype was recorded a few times. Its cognate antigen is unknown. The sequenced material came from PBMCs or a T cell subset sorted from them (not recorded which). The TCR originated in an adult woman who had mild COVID-19 (a few samples of this study predate the infection). Cell type and time point are not known. The chain recombines TRBV5-4 with TRBJ2-3; D is undetermined. CDR3 sequence (DNA): TGTGCCAGCAGCTTGGAGGCAGAGGAAGATACGCAGTATTTT. Translating it yields CASSLEAEEDTQYF. Looking up the rest from reference TRBV5-4 and TRBJ2-3 gives the full variable domain: ETGVTQSPTHLIKTRGQQVTLRCSSQSGHNTVSWYQQALGQGPQFIFQYYREEENGRGNFPPRFSGLQFPNYSSELNVNALELDDSALYLCASSLEAEEDTQYFGPGTRLTVL.